The 2 T cell receptor beta chains in this list originate from one sample, sequenced in a study of T cell changes during pregnancy in multiple sclerosis (dated by TCRdb to about 2019). The library came from the immunoSEQ multiplex PCR assay. The clones in this table, taken by TCRdb from immuneACCESS, are in-frame only. Not every clone is retained; where verified, under half of the shortfall comes from an unresolved V gene, and the cause of the rest is unknown. Counted in this sample were roughly 40,000 clones; 80% to 90% of them appeared once. The ten largest clones capture around 0.49% of the sample. The sequences come from CD4+ T cells from peripheral blood mononuclear cells, collected in the first trimester of pregnancy. These receptors were collected from a female donor with multiple sclerosis, enrolled in a pregnancy study.

This sequence joins TRBV18 and TRBJ1-1; D is possibly TRBD1 (5 bases). The ends were cut back, 8 bases at V and 3 bases at J, with 19 bases in the middle. CDR1 is KGHSH, CDR2 LQKENI, per germline. The length of the CDR3 is 15 residues. The CDR3 loop is CASLPPWGRDTEAFF. Here the CDR3 DNA reads TGTGCCAGCCTCCCCCCGTGGGGGAGGGACACTGAAGCTTTCTTT.

The genes are TRBV27 and TRBJ2-7; 8 bases are shared with TRBD2. The CDR3 loop spans 15 amino acids. The V and J ends lost 6 bases and 4 bases, in that order; junction bases with no gene match: 11. The germline V gene has CDR1 MNHEY and CDR2 SMNVEV (reference sequence). The CDR3 protein is CASSFRWTSRYEQYF. In nucleotides, the CDR3 is TGTGCCAGCAGCTTCCGTTGGACTAGCAGGTACGAGCAGTACTTC.